Following are 30 T cell receptor beta chains from one sample sequenced in a study of control samples from healthy donors and cancer patients. Here immunoSEQ multiplex PCR was the method, and the copy in TCRdb shows in-frame clones only, minus some. The repertoire has 400,000 to 500,000 clones, around 90% of them found once; the top ten carry more than 6%. Sequencing used PBMCs. The receptors were sampled from a man between 35 and 55 years old with head and neck cancer.

This chain links TRBV5-4 with TRBJ2-3; D unresolved. This CDR3 contains 15 residues. The germline V gene encodes CDR1 SGHNT and CDR2 YYREEE (reference sequence). Trimming cost V 7 bases and J 4 bases, with 19 bases left between them. CDR3 nucleotide sequence: TGTGCCAGCTCCCCCCTGGCGTTGGAAGCAGATACGCAGTATTTT. The encoded protein is CASSPLALEADTQYF.

This clone occurred once. J is TRBJ1-1 and V is TRBV7-3; tentative D call: TRBD1 (6 bases). CDR1 and CDR2 (germline): SGHTA, FQGTGA. Deletions cut 2 bases from V and 1 base from J, with 14 bases between. The length of the CDR3 is 16 residues. For the CDR3, the DNA is TGTGCCAGCAGCTTACAGGGGCTGAGGGGGAACACTGAAGCTTTCTTT. Its translation: CASSLQGLRGNTEAFF.

The chain couples TRBV5-4 to TRBJ1-1; 8 positions agree with TRBD1. This CDR3 region has 15 residues. Trimming took 4 bases from V and 4 from J; bases not matched to a gene: 9. Germline V gives CDR1 SGHNT, CDR2 YYREEE (reference sequence). The CDR3: CASSGRQGWTTEAFF. In DNA form, the CDR3 reads TGTGCCAGCAGCGGCCGACAGGGGTGGACCACTGAAGCTTTCTTT.

The chain recombines TRBV5-1 with TRBJ1-5; D unresolved. Looked up from germline, CDR1 is SGHRS and CDR2 is YFSETQ. This CDR3 contains 15 residues. V was trimmed by 0 bases and J by 3 bases, leaving 10 bases between them. The CDR3 protein is CASSLAGQPNQPQHF. The CDR3 DNA reads TGCGCCAGCAGCTTGGCCGGGCAGCCCAATCAGCCCCAGCATTTT.

V gene TRBV12-3 or TRBV12-4 combines with J gene TRBJ1-1, with a possible D match to TRBD1 (5 bases). The CDR3 contains 13 residues. V was clipped by 6 bases and J by 4 bases, with 12 bases between them. This CDR3 reads CASRLGGGTEAFF. The CDR3 DNA sequence: TGTGCCAGCAGGCTAGGCGGGGGCACTGAAGCTTTCTTT.

The rearrangement uses TRBV19 and TRBJ1-2; TRBD1 aligns across 7 bases. This CDR3 is 13 amino acids long. CDR1 is LNHDA and CDR2 is SQIVND in the germline V gene (reference sequence). The trim removed 6 bases at V and 5 bases at J, leaving 6 bases unmatched. Written as DNA, the CDR3 is TGTGCCAGTAGCCCGACAGGGAAGTATGGCTACACCTTC. This codes for CASSPTGKYGYTF.

This chain connects TRBV4-2 to TRBJ1-5, with D uncertain. CDR1 is LGHNA, CDR2 YNFKEQ, per germline. V lost 3 bases and J 4 bases, leaving 13 bases between the germline ends. The CDR3 totals 15 residues. The CDR3 is CASSQAPGENQPQHF. In DNA form, the CDR3 reads TGTGCCAGCAGCCAGGCTCCGGGAGAGAATCAGCCCCAGCATTTT.

In its sample, this clone was seen once. The chain is built from TRBV27 and TRBJ2-5, with D possibly TRBD2 on 6 matching bases. CDR1 is MNHEY, CDR2 SMNVEV, per germline (reference sequence). Trimming pared 3 bases from V and 0 bases from J, leaving 17 bases between. The CDR3 loop spans 17 amino acids. The CDR3 protein is CASSLPSFGTYQETQYF. CDR3 DNA sequence: TGTGCCAGCAGTTTGCCCTCCTTCGGGACTTACCAAGAGACCCAGTACTTC.

The J gene is TRBJ2-7, the V gene TRBV28; unclear D gene. CDR1 and CDR2 from the germline V gene are MDHEN and SYDVKM. This CDR3 spans 13 amino acids. V was cut by 8 bases and J by 0 bases, with 11 bases left in between. The CDR3 protein is CASGRTGSYEQYF. CDR3 sequence (DNA): TGTGCCAGCGGACGGACGGGCTCCTACGAGCAGTACTTC.

The chain is built from TRBV7-2 and TRBJ2-5; 11 bases map to TRBD2. Losses at the gene ends were 3 bases for V and 5 bases for J; bases not matched to a gene: 14. Germline assignment: CDR1 SGHTA and CDR2 FQGNSA. The CDR3 is 18 amino acids. Here the CDR3 DNA reads TGTGCCAGCAGCTTTATTATGGGTAGCGGGGGGGCCCGGGAGACCCAGTACTTC. Translated: CASSFIMGSGGARETQYF.

J is TRBJ2-5 and V is TRBV30; D not certain. This CDR3 is built from 12 residues. V was shortened by 7 bases and J by 5 bases, with 14 bases between the two germline ends. Looked up from germline, CDR1 is GTSNPN and CDR2 is SVGIG (reference sequence). Here the CDR3 reads CASTMGGETQYF. DNA for the CDR3: TGTGCCTCAACGATGGGCGGCGAGACCCAGTACTTC.

This clone has only one observation. The chain recombines TRBV6-5 with TRBJ2-1; D is undetermined. The ends were cut back, 5 bases at V and 4 bases at J, with 15 bases in the middle. The V gene's germline CDR1 is MNHEY and CDR2 SVGAGI. The CDR3 consists of 15 residues. The CDR3 spells CASSRTEKTYNEQFF. The CDR3 DNA is TGTGCCAGCAGTAGAACGGAGAAGACGTACAATGAGCAGTTCTTC.

The V gene is TRBV19, the J gene TRBJ1-4; D not resolved. V was shortened by 5 bases and J by 1 base, with 2 bases between the two germline ends. The CDR3 totals 12 residues. The germline V gene encodes CDR1 LNHDA and CDR2 SQIVND (reference sequence). The CDR3 nucleotides are TGTGCCAGTAGTGAAACTAATGAAAAACTGTTTTTT. Protein product: CASSETNEKLFF.

J is TRBJ2-7 and V is TRBV6-5; D may be TRBD1 or TRBD2 (5 bases each). CDR3 length: 10 amino acids. V was shortened by 10 bases and J by 7 bases, with 11 bases between the two germline ends. Germline V CDR1 and CDR2: MNHEY, SVGAGI. The CDR3 is CATGAGEQYF. DNA of the CDR3: TGTGCCACCGGGGCGGGTGAGCAGTACTTC.

The chain joins TRBV11-3 to TRBJ2-7; D possibly corresponds to TRBD1 (6 bases). V lost 4 bases and J 1 base, leaving 8 bases between the germline ends. The CDR3 spans 13 residues. Germline V gives CDR1 SGHNT, CDR2 YENEEA. The CDR3 region is CASSSDSSYEQYF. The CDR3 DNA reads TGTGCCAGCAGCTCGGACAGTTCCTACGAGCAGTACTTC.

The V call is TRBV5-8, the J call TRBJ2-5; 8 bases are a match to TRBD2. V was clipped by 7 bases and J by 5 bases; unmatched bases: 7. Germline V gene sequence: CDR1 SGHTS, CDR2 YDEGEE. The CDR3 contains 13 residues. CDR3 loop: CASFSGKLETQYF. The CDR3, as DNA: TGTGCCAGCTTTAGCGGGAAGCTTGAGACCCAGTACTTC.

The DNA for the CDR3 is TGTGCCAGCAGTCAGAGGGGACTGTCAGCGGACGAGCAGTACTTC. This translates into CASSQRGLSADEQYF. The V gene is TRBV6-6, the J gene TRBJ2-7; possibly TRBD2 for D (6 bases). The V and J ends lost 5 bases and 5 bases respectively, with 19 bases between them. Germline CDR1 and CDR2: MNHNY and SVGAGI (reference sequence). The CDR3 runs 15 residues.

This chain uses TRBV4-2 with TRBJ1-1; 7 bases are a match to TRBD1. This CDR3 region has 12 residues. J was trimmed by 8 bases and V by 3 bases; bases with no gene match: 3. Germline values: CDR1 LGHNA, CDR2 YNFKEQ. The DNA for the CDR3 is TGTGCCAGCAGCCAGGTGGACAGGGAAGCTTTCTTT. Translation gives CASSQVDREAFF.

This chain connects TRBV3-1 (or the pseudogene TRBV3-2) to TRBJ2-7; TRBD2 might be the D (6 bases). V dropped 0 bases and J dropped 3 bases, with 12 bases sitting between them. The CDR3 is made up of 15 amino acids. The germline gives CDR1 LGHDT, CDR2 YNNKEL (reference sequence). CDR3 nucleotides: TGTGCCAGCAGCCAAGATAGCGGACAATTCTACGAGCAGTACTTC. It yields the protein CASSQDSGQFYEQYF.

The CDR3 nucleotides read TGTGCCAGTAGTTCTACAGGGGGCTCTGAAGCTTTCTTT. Protein product: CASSSTGGSEAFF. The chain recombines TRBV19 with TRBJ1-1, with 9 nucleotides matching TRBD1. Germline CDR1 reads LNHDA; CDR2 reads SQIVND (reference sequence). V shed 5 bases and J 6 bases; nucleotides not matched to a gene: 4. The CDR3 is made up of 13 amino acids.

Comment on this clone: Other DNA variants within this sample encode the same CDR3. V usage is TRBV3-1 (or the pseudogene TRBV3-2) and J usage is TRBJ1-1, with 7 bases identical to TRBD1. Trimming at V came to 1 base and at J to 2 bases, leaving 1 base not matched to a gene. CDR1 LGHDT and CDR2 YNNKEL come from the germline V gene (reference sequence). The length of the CDR3 is 14 residues. CDR3 region: CASSQGQGNTEAFF. The DNA for the CDR3 is TGTGCCAGCAGCCAAGGACAGGGTAACACTGAAGCTTTCTTT.

The V and J genes are TRBV6-5 and TRBJ1-1, with no clear D. CDR1 and CDR2 from the germline V gene are MNHEY and SVGAGI. The germline V and J ends were trimmed by 0 bases and 3 bases, with 14 bases remaining between them. This CDR3 is built from 16 residues. The CDR3 is CASSYSLSVAYTEAFF. The CDR3 bases are TGTGCCAGCAGTTACTCGTTGTCGGTGGCCTACACTGAAGCTTTCTTT.

This chain joins TRBV30 and TRBJ1-4, with a possible D match to TRBD1 (6 bases). This CDR3 has 12 residues. CDR1 is GTSNPN and CDR2 is SVGIG in the germline V gene (reference sequence). V was cut by 7 bases and J by 4 bases, with 10 bases left in between. CDR3 DNA: TGTGCCTTGGGGGGCCATAATGAAAAACTGTTTTTT. It is translated as CALGGHNEKLFF.

This sequence joins TRBV30 and TRBJ2-5; the match to TRBD2 covers 12 bases. This CDR3 is 14 amino acids long. Germline CDR1 and CDR2: GTSNPN and SVGIG (reference sequence). V gave up 0 bases and J gave up 14 bases; unmatched junction bases: 10. The CDR3 DNA reads as TGTGCCTGGAGTGTTTCCCTAGCGGGAGGGCTTCGTTACTTC. Translation gives CAWSVSLAGGLRYF.

The gene calls are TRBV6-4 and TRBJ1-1, with 7 bases lining up with TRBD1. Unmatched junction bases numbered 4, after V lost 4 bases and J lost 5 bases. Per the germline V gene, CDR1 is MRHNA and CDR2 is SNTAGT. This CDR3 contains 13 residues. CDR3: CASSVQGGTEAFF. The CDR3 DNA reads TGTGCCAGCAGTGTTCAGGGGGGAACTGAAGCTTTCTTT.

Comments on this clone: Germline is not matched at one junction end, which may reflect a read error. The chain uses TRBV30 and TRBJ2-4, with 7 bases matching TRBD1. This CDR3 is built from 12 residues. Per germline, CDR1 GTSNPN and CDR2 SVGIG (reference sequence). DNA for the CDR3: TGTGCCTGGAGTGTTCAAAAGGGGGACAGCCACTTC. Translation gives CAWSVQKGDSHF.

The genes are TRBV21-1 and TRBJ2-7; the table's D call, TRBD1, was not checked against the DNA. TRBV21-1 is listed as a pseudogene. The CDR3 totals 19 residues. CDR3 nucleotide sequence: TGTGCCAGCAGCAATGTCCCGCTTCGGTGGACAGGGGCCTCCTACGAGCAGTACTTC. Protein: CASSNVPLRWTGASYEQYF.

The CDR3: CASSSIQGVSSNYGYTF. CDR3 sequence (DNA): TGTGCCAGCAGTTCCATTCAAGGAGTCAGCTCTAACTATGGCTACACCTTC. The chain combines TRBV27 with TRBJ1-2; D is uncertain. Germline loops: CDR1 MNHEY, CDR2 SMNVEV (reference sequence). The length of the CDR3 is 17 residues. V was cut by 4 bases and J by 0 bases, with 18 bases left in between.

The chain uses TRBV6-2 or TRBV6-3 and TRBJ2-1, with a possible D match to TRBD1 (6 bases). V was pared by 5 bases and J by 6 bases, with 17 bases between. The CDR3 contains 15 residues. In germline, CDR1 is MNHEY, CDR2 SVGEGT. As DNA, the CDR3 is TGTGCCAGCAGTCAATCGAGACAGGCACCCAATGAGCAGTTCTTC. It specifies CASSQSRQAPNEQFF.

The V gene is TRBV7-9, the J gene TRBJ1-2; tentative D call: TRBD1 (5 bases). CDR3 size: 14 residues. Germline V gives CDR1 SEHNR, CDR2 FQNEAQ (reference sequence). V was pared by 4 bases and J by 4 bases, with 13 bases between. CDR3 DNA sequence: TGTGCCAGCAGCTCTACGACAGCTACCTATGGCTACACCTTC. Residues: CASSSTTATYGYTF.